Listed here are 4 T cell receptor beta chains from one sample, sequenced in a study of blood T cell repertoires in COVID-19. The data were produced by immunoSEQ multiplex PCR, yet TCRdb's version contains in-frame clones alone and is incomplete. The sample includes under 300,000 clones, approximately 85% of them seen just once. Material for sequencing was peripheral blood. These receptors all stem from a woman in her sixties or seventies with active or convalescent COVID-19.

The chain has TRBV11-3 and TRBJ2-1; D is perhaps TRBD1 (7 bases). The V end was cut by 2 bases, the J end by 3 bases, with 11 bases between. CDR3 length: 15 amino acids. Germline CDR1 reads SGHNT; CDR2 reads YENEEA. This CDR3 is CASSLRGDSYNEQFF. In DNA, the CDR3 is TGTGCCAGCAGCTTAAGGGGGGACAGCTACAATGAGCAGTTCTTC.

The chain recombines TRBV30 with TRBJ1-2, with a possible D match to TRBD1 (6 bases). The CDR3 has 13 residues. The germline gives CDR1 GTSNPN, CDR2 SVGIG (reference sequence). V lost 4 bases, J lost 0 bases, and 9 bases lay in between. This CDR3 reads CAWNQGTNYGYTF. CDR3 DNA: TGTGCCTGGAATCAGGGGACTAACTATGGCTACACCTTC.

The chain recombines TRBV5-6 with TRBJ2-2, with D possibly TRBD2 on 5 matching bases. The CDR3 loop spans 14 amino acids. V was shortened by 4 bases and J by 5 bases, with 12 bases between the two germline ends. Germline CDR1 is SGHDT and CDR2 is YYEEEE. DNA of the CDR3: TGTGCCAGCAGCACCACTAGAGGGACCGGGGAGCTGTTTTTT. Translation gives CASSTTRGTGELFF.

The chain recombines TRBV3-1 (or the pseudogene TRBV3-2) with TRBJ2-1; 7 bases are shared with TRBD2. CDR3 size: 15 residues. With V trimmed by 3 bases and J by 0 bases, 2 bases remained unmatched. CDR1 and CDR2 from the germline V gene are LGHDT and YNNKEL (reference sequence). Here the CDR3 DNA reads TGTGCCAGCAGCCAGGCGGGGGTCTCCTACAATGAGCAGTTCTTC. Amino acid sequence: CASSQAGVSYNEQFF.